Each of the 15 T cell receptor beta chains below was sequenced from the same sample in a study of blood T cell repertoires in COVID-19. Assay: immunoSEQ multiplex PCR; the TCRdb copy retains only in-frame clones and omits some. The table lists under 250,000 clones, over 70% of them singletons. The sequenced material came from peripheral blood. These receptors all come from a man in his fifties with active or convalescent COVID-19.

The chain links TRBV5-1 to TRBJ2-5; 10 bases map to TRBD1. CDR1 is SGHRS, CDR2 YFSETQ, per germline. The trim removed 4 bases at V and 3 bases at J, leaving 6 bases unmatched. The CDR3 runs 15 residues. CDR3 residues: CASSRGDRGKETQYF. The CDR3 nucleotides read TGCGCCAGCAGCCGGGGGGACAGGGGAAAAGAGACCCAGTACTTC.

The J gene is TRBJ2-1, the V gene TRBV27, with 12 nucleotides matching TRBD2. Germline CDR1 MNHEY, CDR2 SMNVEV (reference sequence). The J segment lost 4 bases and the V segment lost 5 bases, leaving 12 bases of the junction unmatched. The CDR3 has 18 residues. The CDR3 here is CASSPITSGGPMYNEQFF. The CDR3 nucleotides are TGTGCCAGCAGTCCTATCACTAGCGGGGGGCCAATGTACAATGAGCAGTTCTTC.

This clone was seen once. This chain joins TRBV19 and TRBJ2-2; 9 bases match TRBD1. The CDR3 runs 16 residues. CDR1 and CDR2 (germline): LNHDA, SQIVND (reference sequence). Trimming cost V 3 bases and J 4 bases; bases outside gene matches: 6. This CDR3 is CASSILGQGSTGELFF. Written as DNA, the CDR3 is TGTGCCAGTAGTATTCTTGGACAGGGGAGCACCGGGGAGCTGTTTTTT.

The chain uses TRBV6-2 or TRBV6-3 and TRBJ2-5, with D unresolved. Deletions cut 6 bases from V and 4 bases from J, with 15 bases between. Germline loops: CDR1 MNHEY, CDR2 SVGEGT. The CDR3 extends over 14 amino acids. The CDR3 reads CASSRPARGETQYF. For the CDR3, the DNA is TGTGCCAGCAGCCGCCCCGCGCGCGGAGAGACCCAGTACTTC.

In its sample, this clone was seen once. This chain links TRBV18 with TRBJ2-3; D is perhaps TRBD2 (6 bases). V lost 3 bases to trimming and J lost 6 bases, with 7 bases between them. There are 12 residues in the CDR3. Per the germline V gene, CDR1 is KGHSH and CDR2 is LQKENI. The chain's CDR3 is CASSPREDTQYF. The CDR3 bases are TGTGCCAGCTCACCTCGGGAGGATACGCAGTATTTT. Combining the CDR3 with reference TRBV18 and TRBJ2-3 gives the whole variable domain NAGVMQNPRHLVRRRGQEARLRCSPMKGHSHVYWYRQLPEEGLKFMVYLQKENIIDESGMPKERFSAEFPKEGPSILRIQQVVRGDSAAYFCASSPREDTQYFGPGTRLTVL.

The rearrangement joins TRBV3-1 (or the pseudogene TRBV3-2) to TRBJ1-3, with D possibly TRBD1 on 6 matching bases. Trimming took off 10 bases at V and 4 bases at J, with 23 bases between the two ends. This CDR3 is built from 16 residues. Germline values: CDR1 LGHDT, CDR2 YNNKEL (reference sequence). The CDR3 coding sequence is TGTGCCACCATTAAGGGGGTAAACTGCACAGGAAACACCATATATTTT. Its translation: CATIKGVNCTGNTIYF.

V and J are TRBV18 and TRBJ1-1, with 10 bases that match TRBD1. The CDR3 covers 13 residues. The V segment lost 6 bases and the J segment 6 bases; nucleotides outside the gene matches: 4. Germline lookup yields CDR1 KGHSH and CDR2 LQKENI. CDR3 amino acids: CASSRDRGPEAFF. The CDR3 DNA is TGTGCCAGCTCCCGGGACAGGGGACCTGAAGCTTTCTTT.

This chain joins TRBV7-9 and TRBJ1-2, with D tentatively TRBD1 (5 bases). CDR1 SEHNR and CDR2 FQNEAQ come from the germline V gene (reference sequence). V lost 5 bases and J 1 base, leaving 17 bases between the germline ends. There are 16 residues in the CDR3. CDR3 region: CASSHGGAGLNYGYTF. The DNA for the CDR3 is TGTGCCAGCAGCCATGGAGGGGCAGGGCTTAACTATGGCTACACCTTC.

This rearrangement joins TRBV7-9 to TRBJ2-7; no reliable D call. The CDR3 loop spans 14 amino acids. V lost 4 bases and J 5 bases, leaving 15 bases between the germline ends. CDR1 and CDR2 (germline): SEHNR, FQNEAQ (reference sequence). The DNA for the CDR3 is TGTGCCAGCAGCTCGTACATAGTCCAGGACGAGCAGTACTTC. Residues: CASSSYIVQDEQYF.

The rearrangement joins TRBV5-4 to TRBJ1-1; D not resolved. Germline V gene lookup returns CDR1 SGHNT and CDR2 YYREEE (reference sequence). The CDR3 has 14 amino acids. Trimming took 0 bases from V and 2 from J, leaving 8 bases between them. The CDR3 region is CASSLDRTNTEAFF. In nucleotides, the CDR3 is TGTGCCAGCAGCTTGGACAGAACTAACACTGAAGCTTTCTTT.

This chain connects TRBV30 to TRBJ2-7, with 8 bases fitting TRBD2. This CDR3 comprises 16 residues. V lost 0 bases and J lost 4; bases outside the gene matches: 11. Per the germline V gene, CDR1 is GTSNPN and CDR2 is SVGIG (reference sequence). In DNA, the CDR3 is TGTGCCTGGAGTGTACGGGGGGGCGCAGCGAGATACGAGCAGTACTTC. It specifies CAWSVRGGAARYEQYF.

The chain has TRBV10-2 and TRBJ1-4; 7 bases fit TRBD1. CDR1 and CDR2 from the germline V gene are WSHSY and SAAADI. With 6 bases clipped from V and 4 bases from J, the junction kept 5 bases outside the gene matches. This CDR3 is built from 14 residues. This CDR3 reads CASRETGINEKLFF. The CDR3 DNA is TGCGCCAGCAGAGAGACAGGGATTAATGAAAAACTGTTTTTT.

A few counts support this clone. The chain joins TRBV5-6 to TRBJ2-5, with 7 bases that match TRBD1. Germline values: CDR1 SGHDT, CDR2 YYEEEE. The CDR3 is 13 amino acids. Trimming at V came to 4 bases and at J to 4 bases, leaving 4 bases not matched to a gene. The CDR3 region is CASSTGAGETQYF. Here the CDR3 DNA reads TGTGCCAGCAGCACAGGGGCAGGAGAGACCCAGTACTTC.

This clone came up a few times. The V call is TRBV10-3, the J call TRBJ2-3, with TRBD2 as a possible D gene (5 bases). Looked up from germline, CDR1 is ENHRY and CDR2 is SYGVKD. The germline V and J ends were trimmed by 6 bases and 0 bases, with 10 bases remaining between them. There are 14 residues in the CDR3. CDR3 region: CAIRGLASTDTQYF. The CDR3 region has the DNA TGTGCCATCAGAGGACTCGCCAGCACAGATACGCAGTATTTT.

This clone was counted once. V usage is TRBV5-1 and J usage is TRBJ1-2; 7 nucleotides line up with TRBD1. V trimming: 0 bases; J trimming: 6 bases; junction bases outside the gene matches: 5. The CDR3 loop spans 14 amino acids. Germline lookup yields CDR1 SGHRS and CDR2 YFSETQ. CDR3 sequence: CASSLGGGGDGYTF. In DNA form, the CDR3 reads TGCGCCAGCAGCTTGGGAGGGGGCGGAGATGGCTACACCTTC. Combining the CDR3 with reference TRBV5-1 and TRBJ1-2 gives the whole variable domain KAGVTQTPRYLIKTRGQQVTLSCSPISGHRSVSWYQQTPGQGLQFLFEYFSETQRNKGNFPGRFSGRQFSNSRSEMNVSTLELGDSALYLCASSLGGGGDGYTFGSGTRLTVV.